This T cell receptor beta chain was identified during a study of regulatory T cells in long-lasting Graves disease (dated by TCRdb to about 2021). Broadly, across the study: Persistent Graves' disease was defined as persistently positive TSH receptor autoantibodies together with antithyroid drug treatment for over 5 years. Peripheral blood TCR sequencing and RNA sequencing compared persistent Graves' disease patients with newly diagnosed Graves' disease patients. On average, persistent Graves' disease patients in the clinical cohort had been on antithyroid drugs for around ten years. The study was registered as a clinical trial and conducted in China. TCR sequencing covered some 13 persistent and 20 or so newly diagnosed Graves' disease patients, about 35 samples in total. Results and caveats for the whole study, not just this receptor: Because the primary lesion, thyroid tissue, could not be accessed, the study looked at peripheral blood alone. A larger number of public clonotypes was shared among persistent patients (2,741) than among newly diagnosed patients (roughly 930). Sequencing and analysis were limited to the TCR beta chain. Compared with newly diagnosed patients, persistent Graves' disease patients had lower TCR Shannon entropy and fewer highly expanded clones, which suggests clonal expansion. TRBV28, TRBJ1-2 and TRBJ2-5 were preferentially used in persistent disease, while TRBV20-1 and TRBJ2-1 were favored in newly diagnosed disease. As a limitation, the authors acknowledged that the small sample size may reduce accuracy.

The sample's time point label is to be understood as: persistent/refractory GD, antithyroid drugs over 5 years with positive TRAb. For both TCR sequencing and RNA sequencing, RNA was extracted from PBMCs in TRIzol. The diagnosis of Graves' disease followed American Thyroid Association guidelines. Recruitment of patients was carried out at an endocrinology department in Xi'an, China. Each patient gave 7 to 9.5 milliliters of peripheral blood, collected in an EDTA anticoagulant tube. Ficoll Paque Plus density gradient separation was used to isolate PBMCs, and no further T cell sorting was done. An Agilent 2100 Bioanalyzer and agarose gel were used to check RNA quality, while a NanoDrop 2000 measured RNA concentration. CDR1 DFQATT and CDR2 SNEGSKA are derived from the germline V gene (reference sequence). V is trimmed back by 6 bases and J by 4 bases, and the junction contains 6 bases that no gene match accounts for. The CDR3 covers 14 residues, taking in both the cysteine and the phenylalanine. The DNA shown is the 42-base CDR3, in frame from base 1.

Turning to this clonotype: The specificity of this receptor is unknown. No much larger clone exists at a distance of one base, and base qualities are not known.

The protocol used for the library was multiplex PCR. The data were produced on an Illumina HiSeq 4000. To build TCR beta libraries, CDR3 regions were amplified by Arm-PCR using iRepertoire HTBI primers. PCR products were gel purified before sequencing. Processing in the source paper ran as follows. A total of under 80 TRBV and some 13 TRBJ segments were identified across samples and were used for gene usage analysis of CDR3 amino acid clonotypes. Filtered high-quality paired reads were merged into contigs using COPE and FqMerger. BLAST was used to align contigs to IMGT TRBV, TRBD and TRBJ reference genes, and CDR3 was defined according to IMGT. Any clonotype with a frequency above 0.1% was counted as a highly expanded clone. Shannon entropy was used to measure repertoire diversity, and the Gini coefficient was used to measure V-J evenness. A clonotype was considered public if more than one individual shared it. The public reads were reanalyzed by TCRdb: fastp trimming at Q25, MiXCR alignment, in-frame beta chains only. Each record represents a unique CDR3 protein, reported with the most common genes and DNA among its rows. TCRdb's processing, not the authors' own work, is the source of the V and J calls. Across this sample there are around 450,000 distinct CDR3 sequences, with 20% to 25% seen only once. The ten most abundant clones make up 7.1% of the sample.

Recombination linked TRBV20-1 to TRBJ2-2, with 9 bases matching TRBD2. The specimen comprised peripheral blood mononuclear cells (PBMCs), sampled when the disease was refractory, from a patient treated with antithyroid drugs. The sequence derives from a female donor with Graves disease. This receptor carries the CDR3 CSAKSGGRTGELFF. The nucleotide sequence reads TGCAGTGCAAAGAGCGGGGGGCGCACCGGGGAGCTGTTTTTT.